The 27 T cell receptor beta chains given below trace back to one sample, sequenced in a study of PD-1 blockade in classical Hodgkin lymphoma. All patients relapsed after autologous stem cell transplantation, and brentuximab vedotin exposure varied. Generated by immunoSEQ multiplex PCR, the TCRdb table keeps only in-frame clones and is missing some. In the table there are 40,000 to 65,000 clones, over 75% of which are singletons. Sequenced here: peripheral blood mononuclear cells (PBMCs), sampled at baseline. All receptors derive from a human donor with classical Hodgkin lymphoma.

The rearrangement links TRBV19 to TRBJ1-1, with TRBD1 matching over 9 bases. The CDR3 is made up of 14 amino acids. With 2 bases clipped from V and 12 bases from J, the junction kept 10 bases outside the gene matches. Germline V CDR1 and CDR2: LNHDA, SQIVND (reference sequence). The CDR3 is CASSIRTGGFVSFF. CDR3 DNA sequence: TGTGCCAGTAGTATACGCACAGGGGGCTTTGTATCTTTCTTT.

This CDR3 is CASSPSTGGLTSGRLNEQYF. Here the CDR3 DNA reads TGTGCCAGCAGCCCTTCAACAGGGGGTTTAACTAGCGGGAGACTGAACGAGCAGTACTTC. The chain joins TRBV11-3 to TRBJ2-7; 11 nucleotides match TRBD2. The CDR3 consists of 20 residues. After removal of 5 bases from V and 5 bases from J, the junction contained 23 bases not matched to a gene. Germline lookup yields CDR1 SGHNT and CDR2 YENEEA.

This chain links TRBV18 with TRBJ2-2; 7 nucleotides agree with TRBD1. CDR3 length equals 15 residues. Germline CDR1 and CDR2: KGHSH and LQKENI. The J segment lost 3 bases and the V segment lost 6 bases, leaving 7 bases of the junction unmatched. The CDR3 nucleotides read TGTGCCAGCTCGCCCCAGGGGGATGACACCGGGGAGCTGTTTTTT. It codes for CASSPQGDDTGELFF.

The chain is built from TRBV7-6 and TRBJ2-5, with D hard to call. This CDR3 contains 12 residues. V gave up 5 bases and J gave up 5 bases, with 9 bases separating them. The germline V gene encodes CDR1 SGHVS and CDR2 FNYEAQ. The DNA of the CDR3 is TGTGCCAGCAGCCTAAGTGGGGAGACCCAGTACTTC. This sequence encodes CASSLSGETQYF.

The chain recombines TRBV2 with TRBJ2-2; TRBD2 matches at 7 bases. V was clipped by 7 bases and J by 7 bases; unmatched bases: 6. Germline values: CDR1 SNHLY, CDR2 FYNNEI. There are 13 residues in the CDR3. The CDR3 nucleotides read TGTGCCAGCAAACGGGAGGAAGGCGGGGAGCTGTTTTTT. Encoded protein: CASKREEGGELFF.

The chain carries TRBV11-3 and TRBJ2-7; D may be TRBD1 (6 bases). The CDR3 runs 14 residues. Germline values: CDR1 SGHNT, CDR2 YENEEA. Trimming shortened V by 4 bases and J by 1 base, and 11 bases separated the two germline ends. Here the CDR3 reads CASSWDIVSYEQYF. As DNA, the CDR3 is TGTGCCAGCAGCTGGGACATCGTGTCCTACGAGCAGTACTTC.

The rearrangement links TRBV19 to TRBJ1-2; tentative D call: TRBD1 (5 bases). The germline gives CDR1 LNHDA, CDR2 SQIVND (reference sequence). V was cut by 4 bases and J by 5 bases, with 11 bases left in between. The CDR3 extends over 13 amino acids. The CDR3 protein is CASSKGLLYGYTF. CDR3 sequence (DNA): TGTGCCAGTAGTAAGGGGCTTCTTTATGGCTACACCTTC.

CDR3 in amino acids: CASSDVLNTEAFF. CDR3 sequence (DNA): TGTGCCAGCAGCGATGTACTGAACACTGAAGCTTTCTTT. This rearrangement joins TRBV7-9 to TRBJ1-1, with D unclear. CDR1 is SEHNR, CDR2 FQNEAQ, per germline (reference sequence). The CDR3 extends over 13 amino acids. The ends were cut back, 5 bases at V and 0 bases at J, with 7 bases in the middle.

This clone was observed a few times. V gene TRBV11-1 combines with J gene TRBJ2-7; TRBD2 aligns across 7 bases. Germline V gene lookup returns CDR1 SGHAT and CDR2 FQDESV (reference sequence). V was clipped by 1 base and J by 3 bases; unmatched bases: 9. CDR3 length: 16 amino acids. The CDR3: CASSLGGLDNIYEQYF. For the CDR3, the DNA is TGTGCCAGCAGCTTAGGAGGACTAGACAATATCTACGAGCAGTACTTC.

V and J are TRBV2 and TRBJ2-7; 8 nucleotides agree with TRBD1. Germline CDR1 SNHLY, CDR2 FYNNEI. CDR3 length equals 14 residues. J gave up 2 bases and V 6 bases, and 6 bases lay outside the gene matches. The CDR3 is CASSPGQDPYEQYV. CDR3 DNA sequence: TGTGCCAGCAGCCCGGGACAGGATCCCTACGAGCAGTACGTC.

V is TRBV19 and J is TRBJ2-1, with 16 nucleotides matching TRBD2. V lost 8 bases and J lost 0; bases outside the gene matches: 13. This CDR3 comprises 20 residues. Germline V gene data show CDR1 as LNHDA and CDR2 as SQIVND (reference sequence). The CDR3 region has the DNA TGTGCCAGTGCACCCTCGGGACTAGCGGGAGGGGGTAGCTCCTACAATGAGCAGTTCTTC. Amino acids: CASAPSGLAGGGSSYNEQFF.

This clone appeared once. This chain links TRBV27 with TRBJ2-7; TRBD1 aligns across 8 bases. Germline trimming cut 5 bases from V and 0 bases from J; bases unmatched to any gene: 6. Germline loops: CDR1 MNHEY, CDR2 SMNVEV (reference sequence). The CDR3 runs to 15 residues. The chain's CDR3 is CASSGQGYYSYEQYF. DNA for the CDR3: TGTGCCAGCAGTGGACAGGGTTATTACTCCTACGAGCAGTACTTC.

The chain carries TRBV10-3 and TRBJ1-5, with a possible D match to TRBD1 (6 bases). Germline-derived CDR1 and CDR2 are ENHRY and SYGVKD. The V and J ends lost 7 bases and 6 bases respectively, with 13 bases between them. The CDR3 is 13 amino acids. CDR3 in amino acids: CAIKGEGSQPQHF. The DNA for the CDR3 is TGTGCCATCAAGGGGGAAGGCAGTCAGCCCCAGCATTTT.

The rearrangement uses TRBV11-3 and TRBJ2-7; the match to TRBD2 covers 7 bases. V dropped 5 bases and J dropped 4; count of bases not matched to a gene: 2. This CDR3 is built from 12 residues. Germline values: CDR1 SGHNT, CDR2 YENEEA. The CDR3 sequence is CASSQAGYEQYF. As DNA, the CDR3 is TGTGCCAGCAGCCAAGCGGGGTACGAGCAGTACTTC.

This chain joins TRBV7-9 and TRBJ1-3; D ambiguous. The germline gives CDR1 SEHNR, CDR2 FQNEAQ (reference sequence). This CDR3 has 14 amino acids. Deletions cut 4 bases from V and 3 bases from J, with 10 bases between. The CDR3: CASSWQMDGNTIYF. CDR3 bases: TGTGCCAGCAGCTGGCAGATGGATGGAAACACCATATATTTT.

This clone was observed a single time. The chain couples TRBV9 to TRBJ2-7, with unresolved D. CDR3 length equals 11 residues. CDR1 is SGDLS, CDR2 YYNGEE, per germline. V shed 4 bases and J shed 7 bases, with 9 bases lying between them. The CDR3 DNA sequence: TGTGCCAGCAGCCCTCCTTGGGAGCAGTACGTC. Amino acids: CASSPPWEQYV.

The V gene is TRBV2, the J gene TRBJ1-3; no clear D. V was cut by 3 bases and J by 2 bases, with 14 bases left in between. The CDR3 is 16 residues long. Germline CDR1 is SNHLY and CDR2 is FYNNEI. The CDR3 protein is CASSDSDVSTGNTIYF. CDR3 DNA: TGTGCCAGCAGTGACTCGGACGTCTCCACTGGAAACACCATATATTTT.

CDR3 sequence: CASSQDSGYPNTGELFF. The CDR3 DNA reads TGCGCCAGCAGCCAAGACTCGGGGTATCCCAACACCGGGGAGCTGTTTTTT. The V gene is TRBV4-3, the J gene TRBJ2-2, with D tentatively TRBD2 (5 bases). Trimming shortened V by 0 bases and J by 2 bases, and 13 bases separated the two germline ends. The V gene's germline CDR1 is LGHNA and CDR2 YSLEER. The CDR3 runs to 17 residues.

The CDR3 loop reads CASSLDSGTGAYEQYF. CDR3 nucleotides: TGTGCCAGCAGCTTGGATTCCGGGACAGGGGCCTACGAGCAGTACTTC. The rearrangement uses TRBV5-4 and TRBJ2-7, with 10 bases fitting TRBD1. CDR1 is SGHNT, CDR2 YYREEE, per germline (reference sequence). The CDR3 consists of 16 residues. The ends lost 0 bases at V and 2 bases at J; junction bases unmatched: 5.

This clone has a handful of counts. CDR3 amino acids: CAISEIWSASRNKAFF. Written as DNA, the CDR3 is TGTGCCATCAGTGAGATATGGTCGGCATCCCGGAATAAAGCTTTCTTT. The chain couples TRBV10-3 to TRBJ1-1; the D is unclear. V gave up 2 bases and J gave up 9 bases, with 22 bases separating them. The CDR3 contains 16 residues. Germline loops: CDR1 ENHRY, CDR2 SYGVKD.

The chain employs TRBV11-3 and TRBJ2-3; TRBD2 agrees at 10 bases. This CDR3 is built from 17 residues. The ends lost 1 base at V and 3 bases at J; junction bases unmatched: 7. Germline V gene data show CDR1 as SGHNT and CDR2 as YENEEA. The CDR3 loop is CASSLVRLAGWTDTQYF. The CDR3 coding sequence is TGTGCCAGCAGCTTAGTTCGACTAGCGGGTTGGACAGATACGCAGTATTTT.

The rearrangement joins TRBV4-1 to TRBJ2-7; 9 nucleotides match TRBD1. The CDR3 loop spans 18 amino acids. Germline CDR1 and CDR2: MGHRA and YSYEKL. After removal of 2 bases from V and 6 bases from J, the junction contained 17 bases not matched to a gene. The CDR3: CASSQLQTPGQGWVEQYF. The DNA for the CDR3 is TGCGCCAGCAGCCAACTCCAGACGCCGGGACAGGGTTGGGTCGAGCAGTACTTC.

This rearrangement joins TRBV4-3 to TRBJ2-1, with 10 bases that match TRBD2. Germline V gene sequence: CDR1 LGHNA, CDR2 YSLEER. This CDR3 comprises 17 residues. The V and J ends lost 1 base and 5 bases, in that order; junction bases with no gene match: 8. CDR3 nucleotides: TGCGCCAGCAGCCAAGCGCCTAGCGGGAGTGGCGACAATGAGCAGTTCTTC. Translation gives CASSQAPSGSGDNEQFF.

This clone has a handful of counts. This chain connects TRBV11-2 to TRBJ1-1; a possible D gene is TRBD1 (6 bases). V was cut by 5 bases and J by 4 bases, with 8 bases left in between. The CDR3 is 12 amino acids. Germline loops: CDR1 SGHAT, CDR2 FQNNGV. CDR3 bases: TGTGCCAGCAGCCTCAGGGGCACTGAAGCTTTCTTT. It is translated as CASSLRGTEAFF.

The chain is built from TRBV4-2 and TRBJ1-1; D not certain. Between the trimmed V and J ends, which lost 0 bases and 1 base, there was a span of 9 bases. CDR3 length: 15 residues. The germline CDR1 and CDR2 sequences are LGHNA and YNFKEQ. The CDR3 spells CASSQEPLSNTEAFF. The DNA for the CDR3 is TGTGCCAGCAGCCAAGAACCCCTTTCGAACACTGAAGCTTTCTTT.

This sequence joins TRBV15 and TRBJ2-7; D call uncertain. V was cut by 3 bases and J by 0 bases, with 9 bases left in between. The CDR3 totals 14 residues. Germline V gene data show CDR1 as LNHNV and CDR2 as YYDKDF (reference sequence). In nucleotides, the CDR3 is TGTGCCACCAGCAGCTATGTTAACTCCTACGAGCAGTACTTC. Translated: CATSSYVNSYEQYF.

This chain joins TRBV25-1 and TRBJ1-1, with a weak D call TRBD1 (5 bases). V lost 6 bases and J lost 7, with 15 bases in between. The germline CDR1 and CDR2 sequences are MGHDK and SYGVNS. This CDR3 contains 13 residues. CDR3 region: CASRGRGEGEAFF. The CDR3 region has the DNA TGTGCCAGCAGGGGAAGGGGAGAGGGTGAAGCTTTCTTT.